Listed below are T cell receptor beta chains from one sample, sequenced in a study of blood T cell repertoires in COVID-19. Using immunoSEQ multiplex PCR, the repertoire was profiled, and TCRdb retains in-frame clones only, with some absent. The repertoire holds under 150,000 clones, with around 89% as singletons. The specimen sequenced was peripheral blood. These receptor sequences come from a woman aged 45-59 years with acute or convalescent COVID-19. CDR3s include the opening cysteine and the closing phenylalanine or tryptophan. A D gene is named only where the DNA matches it firmly. The size field is filled for only some rows; it gives once, few, many or a size class.

TRBJ2-7	NA	once	TRBV3-1/TRBV3-2	CASRPGDGGYEQYF	TGTGCCAGCAGGCCCGGGGACGGGGGATACGAGCAGTACTTC
TRBJ1-1	NA	NA	TRBV12-3/TRBV12-4	CASRGHNTEAFF	TGTGCCTCCAGAGGGCACAACACTGAAGCTTTCTTT
TRBJ2-1	NA	few	TRBV7-8	CASSHPGNEQFF	TGTGCCAGCAGCCATCCCGGGAATGAGCAGTTCTTC
TRBJ2-1	NA	NA	TRBV7-8	CASMTGRISYNEQFF	TGTGCCAGCATGACGGGAAGAATTTCCTACAATGAGCAGTTCTTC
TRBJ2-1	NA	NA	TRBV7-3	CASSLNPPQIDEQFF	TGTGCCAGCAGCTTAAACCCCCCACAGATCGATGAGCAGTTCTTC
TRBJ2-1	TRBD2	NA	TRBV28	CASSPLPGTSGIREQFF	TGTGCCAGCAGTCCCCTCCCCGGGACTAGCGGGATTCGGGAGCAGTTCTTC
TRBJ2-1	TRBD2	NA	TRBV7-6	CASSLVASGSPRDEQFF	TGTGCCAGCAGCTTAGTAGCCAGCGGGAGCCCCAGGGATGAGCAGTTCTTC
TRBJ1-6	NA	NA	TRBV7-3	CASSLSMRGGDSPLHF	TGTGCCAGCAGCTTATCGATGAGGGGGGGAGATTCACCCCTCCACTTT
TRBJ2-5	TRBD2	NA	TRBV9	CASSVTGGGETQYF	TGTGCCAGCAGCGTAACGGGAGGGGGAGAGACCCAGTACTTC
TRBJ2-4	NA	NA	TRBV28	CASNPLWGVGNIQYF	TGTGCCAGCAACCCCCTTTGGGGAGTGGGAAACATTCAGTACTTC
TRBJ2-7	NA	NA	TRBV19	CASSPGGGGIQREQYF	TGTGCCAGTAGTCCTGGAGGGGGGGGCATTCAGAGGGAGCAGTACTTC
TRBJ2-2	TRBD1	NA	TRBV4-1	CASSLGQGFDTGELFF	TGCGCCAGCAGCCTGGGACAGGGGTTCGACACCGGGGAGCTGTTTTTT
TRBJ1-2	NA	once	TRBV7-9	CASSLLLGWDTANYGYTF	TGTGCCAGCAGCTTACTTTTAGGATGGGACACAGCTAACTATGGCTACACCTTC
TRBJ1-6	NA	NA	TRBV5-8	CASSLAQKGSPLHF	TGTGCCAGCAGCTTGGCACAGAAAGGTTCACCCCTCCACTTT
TRBJ2-7	NA	NA	TRBV3-1/TRBV3-2	CASSPKGTPPGREQYF	TGTGCCAGCAGCCCGAAGGGGACACCCCCGGGGCGCGAGCAGTACTTC
TRBJ2-1	NA	NA	TRBV27	CASSSPRLHEFSYNEQFF	TGTGCCAGCAGTTCCCCCCGACTCCACGAATTTTCCTACAATGAGCAGTTCTTC
TRBJ1-5	NA	once	TRBV18	CASSPDSSDQPQHF	TGTGCCAGCTCACCAGACTCCTCCGATCAGCCCCAGCATTTT
TRBJ2-3	NA	NA	TRBV27	CASSSSGQRSQYF	TGTGCCAGCAGTTCTTCAGGGCAACGTTCGCAGTATTTT
TRBJ1-4	NA	NA	TRBV12-3/TRBV12-4	CASRGSNEKLFF	TGTGCCAGCCGGGGGTCGAATGAAAAACTGTTTTTT
TRBJ1-4	NA	NA	TRBV19	CASQEGGVNEKLFF	TGTGCCAGCCAGGAGGGAGGGGTTAATGAAAAACTGTTTTTT
TRBJ1-5	NA	NA	TRBV19	CASSISGWNSNQPQHF	TGTGCCAGTAGTATCTCAGGGTGGAATAGCAATCAGCCCCAGCATTTT
TRBJ1-2	NA	once	TRBV2	CASSEIEAGYYTF	TGTGCCAGCAGTGAAATTGAGGCGGGGTACTACACCTTC
TRBJ2-7	NA	NA	TRBV10-2	CASSSSRYRDHHEQYF	TGCGCCAGCAGTTCCAGTCGCTACAGGGACCACCACGAGCAGTACTTC
TRBJ1-4	TRBD1	NA	TRBV6-5	CASRLGTGFREKLFF	TGTGCCAGCAGACTCGGGACAGGCTTTAGGGAAAAACTGTTTTTT
TRBJ1-5	NA	once	TRBV5-1	CASSLRAGMDQPQHF	TGCGCCAGCAGCTTGCGGGCGGGCATGGATCAGCCCCAGCATTTT
TRBJ1-1	TRBD1	NA	TRBV18	CASSPRPTPGQGVGTEAFF	TGTGCCAGCTCACCCAGACCGACACCGGGACAGGGAGTTGGAACTGAAGCTTTCTTT
TRBJ1-2	TRBD1	NA	TRBV5-4	CASSSSTGTLYGYTF	TGTGCCAGCAGCTCTTCGACAGGGACCTTATATGGCTACACCTTC
TRBJ1-5	TRBD1	NA	TRBV7-9	CASSRQGGTNQPQHF	TGTGCCAGCAGCCGACAGGGAGGCACCAATCAGCCCCAGCATTTT
TRBJ1-1	NA	NA	TRBV15	CATSRETGRRNTEAFF	TGTGCCACCAGCAGAGAGACAGGTCGTAGGAACACTGAAGCTTTCTTT
TRBJ1-2	TRBD1	once	TRBV6-5	CASSYSDRGYYGYTF	TGTGCCAGCAGTTACTCGGACAGGGGATACTATGGCTACACCTTC
TRBJ1-2	TRBD1	few	TRBV2	CASSPDRDGGYTF	TGTGCCAGCAGTCCCGACAGGGACGGAGGCTACACCTTC
TRBJ2-7	NA	NA	TRBV10-1	CASSEPFSLQHRPKRAGRSYEQYF	TGCGCCAGCAGTGAGCCATTCTCCCTACAGCATCGGCCGAAAAGGGCGGGACGCTCCTACGAGCAGTACTTC
TRBJ1-4	NA	NA	TRBV9	CASSPMGAVNEKLFF	TGTGCCAGCAGCCCCATGGGGGCGGTTAATGAAAAACTGTTTTTT
TRBJ2-1	NA	NA	TRBV6-1	CASSERLGTLPQEQFF	TGTGCCAGCAGCGAACGCCTTGGGACACTGCCTCAGGAGCAGTTCTTC
TRBJ2-5	TRBD2	NA	TRBV30	CAWATSGGEETQYF	TGTGCCTGGGCAACTAGCGGGGGAGAAGAGACCCAGTACTTC
TRBJ2-1	TRBD2	few	TRBV24-1	CATSEQRGPNEQFF	TGTGCCACCAGTGAACAGCGGGGGCCCAATGAGCAGTTCTTC
TRBJ2-7	TRBD2	NA	TRBV7-9	CASSSNTGTSGSRF	TGTGCCAGCAGCTCCAATACCGGGACTAGCGGTTCCCGCTTC
TRBJ2-5	NA	NA	TRBV2	CASSPQGFQETQYF	TGTGCCAGCAGTCCACAGGGCTTCCAAGAGACCCAGTACTTC
TRBJ1-1	NA	NA	TRBV4-3	CASSQDIGDTEAFF	TGCGCCAGCAGCCAAGATATAGGGGACACTGAAGCTTTCTTT
TRBJ2-3	TRBD2	NA	TRBV18	CASLSGVRNTQYF	TGTGCCAGCCTAAGCGGGGTTCGAAATACGCAGTATTTT
TRBJ1-1	NA	NA	TRBV28	CASTTPGPNTEAFF	TGTGCCAGCACTACACCGGGTCCGAACACTGAAGCTTTCTTT
TRBJ1-2	NA	NA	TRBV3-1/TRBV3-2	CASSQPGGYSGYGYTF	TGTGCCAGCAGCCAACCGGGAGGGTATTCGGGGTATGGCTACACCTTC
TRBJ2-7	TRBD1	once	TRBV6-5	CASRVRDSEQYF	TGTGCCAGCAGAGTCCGGGACAGCGAGCAGTACTTC
TRBJ1-6	TRBD1	NA	TRBV5-1	CASSPRQGDNSPLHF	TGCGCCAGCAGCCCAAGACAGGGGGATAATTCACCCCTCCACTTT
TRBJ1-2	NA	NA	TRBV28	CASSFGAAKGYTF	TGTGCCAGCAGTTTTGGGGCGGCTAAAGGCTACACCTTC
TRBJ2-2	TRBD1	NA	TRBV11-1	CASSRDRTNTGELFF	TGTGCCAGCAGTAGGGACAGAACGAACACCGGGGAGCTGTTTTTT
TRBJ2-1	NA	NA	TRBV7-9	CASSFSSTVGNEQFF	TGTGCCAGCAGCTTCTCTAGCACCGTCGGAAATGAGCAGTTCTTC
TRBJ2-2	TRBD2	NA	TRBV4-3	CASSQETSGTELTGELFF	TGCGCCAGCAGCCAAGAAACCAGCGGGACGGAACTCACCGGGGAGCTGTTTTTT
TRBJ1-5	NA	NA	TRBV10-2	CASSEYQGNQPQHF	TGCGCCAGCAGTGAGTATCAGGGGAATCAGCCCCAGCATTTT
TRBJ2-7	NA	NA	TRBV14	CASSQPEGATSYEQYF	TGTGCCAGCAGCCAACCCGAGGGAGCGACATCCTACGAGCAGTACTTC
TRBJ2-7	NA	NA	TRBV20-1	CSASSGTLIDEQYF	TGCAGTGCTAGTTCCGGGACACTAATAGACGAGCAGTACTTC
TRBJ2-7	TRBD1	NA	TRBV4-3	CASSQATGGYEQYF	TGCGCCAGCAGCCAAGCGACAGGGGGCTACGAGCAGTACTTC
TRBJ2-1	NA	NA	TRBV28	CASSPRTPLRNEQFF	TGTGCCAGCAGCCCGAGGACACCCTTACGTAATGAGCAGTTCTTC
TRBJ1-3	NA	NA	TRBV7-9	CASSLGGSGNTIYF	TGTGCCAGCAGCCTGGGGGGGTCTGGAAACACCATATATTTT
TRBJ2-3	TRBD2	NA	TRBV10-2	CASIIPSGGVNTQYF	TGCGCCAGCATTATCCCCAGCGGGGGGGTAAATACGCAGTATTTT
TRBJ2-6	TRBD2	NA	TRBV27	CASTLLAESSGANVLTF	TGTGCCAGCACCCTACTAGCGGAATCCTCTGGGGCCAACGTCCTGACTTTC
TRBJ2-5	TRBD2	once	TRBV10-3	CAISSGGPQETQYF	TGTGCCATCAGCAGCGGGGGACCCCAAGAGACCCAGTACTTC
TRBJ2-1	TRBD2	NA	TRBV12-5	CASGLWTSGSLEQFF	TGTGCTAGTGGTTTGTGGACTAGCGGGTCTCTGGAGCAGTTCTTC
TRBJ2-7	NA	NA	TRBV7-2	CASSSDSASGVYEQYF	TGTGCCAGCAGCTCCGACAGTGCCTCGGGGGTCTACGAGCAGTACTTC